What follows describes a single T cell receptor beta chain. The clone's antigen remains unknown. No base qualities exist here, and no much larger clone lies one base off it. The data originate from a study of blood T cell repertoires in COVID-19 (dated by TCRdb to about 2020). Background on the whole study: Collaborator samples came from the United States, Italy and Spain and covered acute and convalescent phases of COVID-19. The material from the prospective study consisted of cDNA or gDNA derived from T cells, B-cell-depleted T cells, or PBMCs. Subjects who had been exposed to COVID-19, were actively infected with it, or had recovered from it provided the deeply sampled blood TCRbeta repertoires that made up the dataset. The repertoires were released in a freely available public database intended as a resource for research on the immune response to SARS-CoV-2. The samples were drawn from two sources: the first 160 participants of the ongoing ImmuneRACE study, and 1,200 or so subjects contributed by 6 global collaborators. The sample metadata nearly always contained a de-identified subject ID, COVID-19 status, age in years and sex. Where HLA class I and class II types were available, the types were taken from metadata supplied by the sample provider, not from assay-based typing. Overall results and qualifications from the work: The amount of clinical and demographic metadata varied by source and participant and was provided uncurated.

TCRbeta CDR3 regions were amplified from genomic DNA using the immunoSEQ Assay, a bias-controlled multiplex PCR. In the authors' own workflow: Nucleated cell counts per sample were estimated from amplification of reference gene primers within the assay. To quantify the absolute abundance of each unique TCRbeta CDR3 rearrangement, sequence reads were collapsed and filtered. For each sample, productive Simpson clonality was calculated as the square root of Simpson's diversity index across productive rearrangements. TCRdb mirrors the immuneACCESS table, restricted to in-frame sequences. Some clones are absent from its copies; in checked studies, under half trace to an unresolved V gene, and the reason for the others is unknown. V and J calls and clone size are those listed in that table; D and trimming were worked out from the DNA. In all, the sample holds 75,000 or so clones, and roughly 84% of those were seen once. 3.5% to 4% of the sample is held by the ten biggest clonotypes.

CDR3 length: 14 amino acids, cysteine to phenylalanine. The CDR3 DNA has 42 bases and is translated from base 1. Taken from the germline V gene (reference sequence), the CDR1 and CDR2 loops are LNHDA and SQIVND. V lost 3 bases and J lost 0 bases, and the count of bases not matched to a germline gene is 1. The collaborating institutions used their own protocols to collect whole blood in K2EDTA tubes. For TCRbeta analysis, collaborators shipped samples in one of three forms: frozen whole blood, isolated PBMCs, or DNA extracted from either of those sample types. The chain was built from TRBV19 and TRBJ2-7, and 8 junctional nucleotides match TRBD2. The sequence derives from a man between 50 and 59 years old with acute or convalescent COVID-19. The sequencing sample was made of peripheral blood. The CDR3 region reads CASSMAGGSYEQYF. The DNA reads as follows: TGTGCCAGTAGTATGGCGGGGGGCTCCTACGAGCAGTACTTC.